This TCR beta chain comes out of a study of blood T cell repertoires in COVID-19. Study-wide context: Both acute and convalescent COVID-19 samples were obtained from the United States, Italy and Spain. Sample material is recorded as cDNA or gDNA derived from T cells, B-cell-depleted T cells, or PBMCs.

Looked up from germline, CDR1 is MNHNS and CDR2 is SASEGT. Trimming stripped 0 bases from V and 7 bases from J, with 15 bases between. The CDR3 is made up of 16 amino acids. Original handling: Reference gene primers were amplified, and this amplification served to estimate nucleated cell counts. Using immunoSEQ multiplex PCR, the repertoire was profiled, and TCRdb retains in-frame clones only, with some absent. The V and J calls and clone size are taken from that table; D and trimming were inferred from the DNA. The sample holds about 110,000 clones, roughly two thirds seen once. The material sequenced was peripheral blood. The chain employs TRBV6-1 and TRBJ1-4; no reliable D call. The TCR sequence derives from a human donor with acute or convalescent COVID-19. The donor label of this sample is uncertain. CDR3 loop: CASSEADSQKREKLFF. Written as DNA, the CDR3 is TGTGCCAGCAGTGAAGCTGACTCCCAGAAACGTGAAAAACTGTTTTTT.